Following are 10 T cell receptor beta chains from one sample sequenced in a study of T-cell reconstitution after alpha-beta-depleted transplantation in children. During its preparation, the TCRbeta library received unique molecular identifiers. MiXCR, applied by TCRdb to the PCR reads, yields one record per CDR3 protein. The table records some 350,000 distinct CDR3 sequences, 15% to 20% of them present only once. The sample was PBMCs, mostly from graft donor cells, taken 360 days after TCRalphabeta/CD19-depleted stem cell transplant. Receptor source: a male patient between 2 and 15 years old who had a stem cell transplant for acute lymphoblastic leukemia, so the T cells may come from the graft donor.

There are a few counts of this clonotype. The chain combines TRBV7-9 with TRBJ1-1; D might be TRBD1 (5 bases). CDR1 and CDR2 (germline): SEHNR, FQNEAQ (reference sequence). The CDR3 runs to 15 residues. Trimming took off 5 bases at V and 1 base at J, with 14 bases between the two ends. The CDR3 DNA reads as TGTGCCAGCAGCCTCCCGCTGACAGCGAACACTGAAGCTTTCTTT. Translating it yields CASSLPLTANTEAFF.

The rearrangement links TRBV14 to TRBJ2-3; 8 bases map to TRBD2. J gave up 1 base and V 6 bases, and 3 bases lay outside the gene matches. CDR1 and CDR2 (germline): SGHDN, FVKESK. The CDR3 totals 14 residues. The CDR3 DNA reads as TGTGCCAGCAGGATCGGGGGGGGCACAGATACGCAGTATTTT. Encoded protein: CASRIGGGTDTQYF.

Comments on this clonotype: The junction does not match germline at one end; this may be a read error. The rearrangement links TRBV7-7 to TRBJ2-5, with D possibly matching TRBD1 (6 bases). The CDR3 contains 13 residues. Germline V gene data show CDR1 as SSHAT and CDR2 as FNYEAQ (reference sequence). The CDR3 protein is CASSLQGPETQYF. The CDR3 DNA reads TGTGCTAGCAGCTTGCAGGGGCCAGAGACCCAGTACTTC. Full variable domain (rest looked up from reference TRBV7-7 and TRBJ2-5): GAGVSQSPRYKVTKRGQDVTLRCDPISSHATLYWYQQALGQGPEFLTYFNYEAQPDKSGLPSDRFSAERPEGSISTLTIQRTEQRDSAMYRCASSLQGPETQYFGPGTRLLVL.

The V call is TRBV15, the J call TRBJ2-3; D is possibly TRBD2 (5 bases). The CDR3 is 18 amino acids. V lost 0 bases, J lost 1 base, and 17 bases lay in between. Germline-derived CDR1 and CDR2 are LNHNV and YYDKDF (reference sequence). CDR3 protein: CATSRDYSGVGGTDTQYF. CDR3 bases: TGTGCCACCAGCAGAGATTACTCCGGGGTCGGGGGCACAGATACGCAGTATTTT.

The chain uses TRBV5-5 and TRBJ2-2, with 8 bases aligning to TRBD2. There are 15 residues in the CDR3. With V trimmed by 6 bases and J by 2 bases, 6 bases remained unmatched. Germline V gives CDR1 SGHKS, CDR2 YYEKEE (reference sequence). In nucleotides, the CDR3 is TGTGCCAGCACCCCGACTAGCGCAAACACCGGGGAGCTGTTTTTT. Its protein is CASTPTSANTGELFF.

As concerns this clonotype: The junction and the germline gene differ at one end; a read error may be behind it. The chain is built from TRBV6-2 or TRBV6-3 and TRBJ2-7; TRBD1 is a possible D gene (7 bases). Germline V gene data show CDR1 as MNHEY and CDR2 as SVGEGT. There are 15 residues in the CDR3. The CDR3 is CASTYGGQWTYEQYF. CDR3 bases: TGTGCCAGCACTTACGGGGGACAGTGGACCTACGAGCAGTACTTC.

Only a few counts were recorded for this clonotype. V is TRBV6-2 or TRBV6-3 and J is TRBJ2-1; 7 bases align to TRBD1. The V segment lost 7 bases and the J segment 9 bases; nucleotides outside the gene matches: 9. CDR1 MNHEY and CDR2 SVGEGT come from the germline V gene. The CDR3 length is 13 residues. CDR3 nucleotides: TGTGCCAGCAAAACAGGGGTACTCAGTGAGCAGTTCTTC. Amino acids: CASKTGVLSEQFF.

The J gene is TRBJ1-5, the V gene TRBV9; possible D gene TRBD1, 5 bases. Per germline, CDR1 SGDLS and CDR2 YYNGEE. Between the trimmed V and J ends, which lost 0 bases and 4 bases, there was a span of 11 bases. There are 15 residues in the CDR3. CDR3 residues: CASSVEGSLNQPQHF. The CDR3 coding sequence is TGTGCCAGCAGCGTAGAGGGGTCCCTTAATCAGCCCCAGCATTTT.

J is TRBJ1-5 and V is TRBV20-1, with a weak D call TRBD1 (5 bases). Germline V CDR1 and CDR2: DFQATT, SNEGSKA (reference sequence). V lost 0 bases and J lost 4, with 7 bases in between. CDR3 length equals 13 residues. CDR3 region: CSARDRENQPQHF. DNA for the CDR3: TGCAGTGCTAGAGACAGGGAGAATCAGCCCCAGCATTTT.

The rearrangement uses TRBV29-1 and TRBJ2-5, with a possible D match to TRBD2 (6 bases). Germline CDR1 is SQVTM and CDR2 is ANQGSEA. Trimming shortened V by 5 bases and J by 5 bases, and 15 bases separated the two germline ends. The CDR3 is 13 residues long. CDR3: CSVSRDSSETQYF. The CDR3 coding sequence is TGCAGCGTTTCACGGGACTCATCTGAGACCCAGTACTTC.